A single sample gave rise to the 6 T cell receptor beta chains below, sequenced in a study of T cells in localized non-small cell lung cancer (dated by TCRdb to the early 2020s). The receptor library was made with the immunoSEQ multiplex PCR assay. The table was pulled from immuneACCESS by TCRdb, which kept in-frame rearrangements only. Such tables lose some clones; where checked, under half of the loss comes from unresolved V genes, and the rest has no known cause. A total of over a thousand clones appear in this sample, approximately 32% of them only once. 15% to 20% of the sample lies in the top ten. The sample here was normal lung tissue next to the tumor, taken before any cancer treatment. These receptors all stem from a male donor older than 55 with stage II squamous cell lung carcinoma.

This clone was counted a single time. V gene TRBV29-1 combines with J gene TRBJ2-7; 12 bases line up with TRBD1. V trimming: 7 bases; J trimming: 6 bases; junction bases outside the gene matches: 7. This CDR3 is 13 amino acids long. Germline V gene lookup returns CDR1 SQVTM and CDR2 ANQGSEA. CDR3 DNA sequence: TGCAGCGCTTGGGGACAGGGGGCAGTCGAGCAGTACTTC. This encodes CSAWGQGAVEQYF.

This rearrangement joins TRBV29-1 to TRBJ2-2; 7 bases fit TRBD1. V lost 7 bases to trimming and J lost 6 bases; unmatched junction nucleotides: 8. In germline, CDR1 is SQVTM, CDR2 ANQGSEA. The CDR3 has 13 residues. The CDR3 DNA follows: TGCAGCGCCTCTGACAGGGCGGCCGGGGAGCTGTTTTTT. Translation: CSASDRAAGELFF.

The gene calls are TRBV10-3 and TRBJ2-1; D gene uncertain. CDR3 length equals 14 residues. V lost 0 bases, J lost 8 bases, and 11 bases lay in between. Per the germline V gene, CDR1 is ENHRY and CDR2 is SYGVKD. The CDR3 nucleotides are TGTGCCATCAGTGAGTCGACGGATAAGGATGAGCAGTTCTTC. It specifies CAISESTDKDEQFF.

This clone was counted a few times. The chain has TRBV11-3 and TRBJ2-2; D gene ambiguous. Germline CDR1 and CDR2: SGHNT and YENEEA. This CDR3 has 14 amino acids. Trimming shortened V by 1 base and J by 2 bases, and 5 bases separated the two germline ends. The CDR3: CASSLVSNTGELFF. CDR3 coding DNA: TGTGCCAGCAGCTTAGTTTCAAACACCGGGGAGCTGTTTTTT.

V usage is TRBV9 and J usage is TRBJ2-1; weak D call: TRBD2 (6 bases). Germline loops: CDR1 SGDLS, CDR2 YYNGEE. The CDR3 extends over 15 amino acids. V dropped 5 bases and J dropped 4 bases, with 16 bases sitting between them. CDR3 sequence: CASSEGIAVYNEQFF. The CDR3 DNA reads TGTGCCAGCAGTGAAGGGATAGCGGTTTACAATGAGCAGTTCTTC.

This clone has only a few counts. The chain couples TRBV6-8 to TRBJ1-5, with no clear D. This CDR3 is built from 13 residues. Germline V gene data show CDR1 as MNHGY and CDR2 as SAAAGT. The V end was cut by 5 bases, the J end by 4 bases, with 9 bases between. CDR3 sequence (DNA): TGTGCCAGCAGTCCTTGGTTAAATCAGCCCCAGCATTTT. Translated: CASSPWLNQPQHF.